These T cell receptor beta chains were read from a single sample in a study of long-term antiretroviral therapy in people with HIV. Here immunoSEQ multiplex PCR was the method, and the copy in TCRdb shows in-frame clones only, minus some. The sample records 9,000 to 13,000 clones, around 81% being singletons. Sequenced material: unsorted PBMCs, taken 1.8 years after starting antiretroviral therapy. The origin of the receptors is a man between 40 and 49 years old with HIV. Each CDR3 is given with its conserved first and last residue. A D gene is named only where the DNA matches it firmly. Rows give clone size only sometimes, using once, few, many, or a class for an expanded clone.

v_gene: TRBV19
d_gene: -
j_gene: TRBJ2-5
abundance: -
CDR3nt: TGTGCCAGTAGTTTTTCGGGTTTTGGGGAGACCCAGTACTTC
CDR3aa: CASSFSGFGETQYF

v_gene: TRBV27
d_gene: -
j_gene: TRBJ2-7
abundance: -
CDR3nt: TGTGCCAGCAGTCCTTCGGTGGGGTTGTCCTACGAGCAGTACTTC
CDR3aa: CASSPSVGLSYEQYF

v_gene: TRBV5-4
d_gene: TRBD1
j_gene: TRBJ1-4
abundance: -
CDR3nt: TGTGCCAGCAGCTTGGGAACAGGGGGCACTAATGAAAAACTGTTTTTT
CDR3aa: CASSLGTGGTNEKLFF

v_gene: TRBV4-1
d_gene: -
j_gene: TRBJ1-2
abundance: -
CDR3nt: TGCGCCAGCAGCCAAGTAGGGGGGACCTATGGCTACACCTTC
CDR3aa: CASSQVGGTYGYTF

v_gene: TRBV27
d_gene: -
j_gene: TRBJ2-2
abundance: -
CDR3nt: TGTGCCAGCAGTTTATCGTCAGCTGACGGGGAGCTGTTTTTT
CDR3aa: CASSLSSADGELFF

v_gene: TRBV7-9
d_gene: TRBD1
j_gene: TRBJ2-7
abundance: few
CDR3nt: TGTGCCAGCAGACTAAACAGGGGCGAGCAGTACTTC
CDR3aa: CASRLNRGEQYF

v_gene: TRBV7-9
d_gene: -
j_gene: TRBJ1-4
abundance: -
CDR3nt: TGTGCCAGCAGCTTGCCAACTGGGGGGGATGGCAATGAAAAACTGTTTTTT
CDR3aa: CASSLPTGGDGNEKLFF

v_gene: TRBV4-2
d_gene: TRBD2
j_gene: TRBJ2-3
abundance: -
CDR3nt: TGTGCCAGCAGCCAGGAACTAGCGGGAGGTGGCGCAGATACGCAGTATTTT
CDR3aa: CASSQELAGGGADTQYF

v_gene: TRBV27
d_gene: -
j_gene: TRBJ2-3
abundance: once
CDR3nt: TGTGCCAGCCGTTTTGGTAGCACAGATACGCAGTATTTT
CDR3aa: CASRFGSTDTQYF

v_gene: TRBV6-1
d_gene: -
j_gene: TRBJ2-1
abundance: -
CDR3nt: TGTGCCAGCATGTACAGGGAGTCCAATGAGCAGTTCTTC
CDR3aa: CASMYRESNEQFF

v_gene: TRBV7-8
d_gene: -
j_gene: TRBJ1-5
abundance: few
CDR3nt: TGTGCCAGCAGCTACCTCGTCGGGGGGATCAATCAGCCCCAGCATTTT
CDR3aa: CASSYLVGGINQPQHF

v_gene: TRBV6-5
d_gene: -
j_gene: TRBJ1-2
abundance: -
CDR3nt: TGTGCCACCCGCGGGGGTAACTATGGCTACACCTTC
CDR3aa: CATRGGNYGYTF

v_gene: TRBV7-2
d_gene: TRBD2
j_gene: TRBJ2-7
abundance: -
CDR3nt: TGTGCCAGCAGCTCAGCGACTAGCGGGAAATACGAGCAGTACTTC
CDR3aa: CASSSATSGKYEQYF

v_gene: TRBV7-9
d_gene: -
j_gene: TRBJ2-5
abundance: once
CDR3nt: TGTGCCAGCAGCTTAGAAGGGGGAGTAAGGGAGACCCAGTACTTC
CDR3aa: CASSLEGGVRETQYF

v_gene: TRBV2
d_gene: TRBD2
j_gene: TRBJ2-1
abundance: -
CDR3nt: TGTGCCAGCAGTGAGCCTAGCGGATACAATGAGCAGTTCTTC
CDR3aa: CASSEPSGYNEQFF

v_gene: TRBV4-2
d_gene: -
j_gene: TRBJ1-5
abundance: -
CDR3nt: TGTGCCAGCAGCCAAGGACAGATCAATCAGCCCCAGCATTTT
CDR3aa: CASSQGQINQPQHF

v_gene: TRBV2
d_gene: -
j_gene: TRBJ1-1
abundance: -
CDR3nt: TGTGCCAGCAGTGATGAACTGAACACTGAAGCTTTCTTT
CDR3aa: CASSDELNTEAFF

v_gene: TRBV27
d_gene: TRBD2
j_gene: TRBJ2-7
abundance: -
CDR3nt: TGTGCCAGCAGTTTATCGTCGGGAGGGACCTACGAGCAGTACTTC
CDR3aa: CASSLSSGGTYEQYF

v_gene: TRBV7-3
d_gene: -
j_gene: TRBJ2-2
abundance: -
CDR3nt: TGTGCCAGCAGGCCGGGACTGCGCACCGGGGAGCTGTTTTTT
CDR3aa: CASRPGLRTGELFF

v_gene: TRBV30
d_gene: TRBD2
j_gene: TRBJ2-7
abundance: -
CDR3nt: TGTGCCTGGAGTGGGACTAGCCTGTCATACGAGCAGTACTTC
CDR3aa: CAWSGTSLSYEQYF

v_gene: TRBV15
d_gene: -
j_gene: TRBJ2-3
abundance: -
CDR3nt: TGTGCCACCAGCAAAAACTCTCGCCCAGATACGCAGTATTTT
CDR3aa: CATSKNSRPDTQYF

v_gene: TRBV19
d_gene: TRBD1
j_gene: TRBJ1-2
abundance: -
CDR3nt: TGTGCCAGTAGTATAGAAGCAGGGGGACCTAACTATGGCTACACCTTC
CDR3aa: CASSIEAGGPNYGYTF

v_gene: TRBV11-2
d_gene: TRBD2
j_gene: TRBJ2-7
abundance: once
CDR3nt: TGTGCCAGCAGCTTAGAAAGGTCGCCAGCGGGGGAGCAGTACTTC
CDR3aa: CASSLERSPAGEQYF

v_gene: TRBV29-1
d_gene: TRBD2
j_gene: TRBJ2-1
abundance: -
CDR3nt: TGCAGCGTTGCAATTGGACTAGCGGTATCCAATGAGCAGTTCTTC
CDR3aa: CSVAIGLAVSNEQFF

v_gene: TRBV27
d_gene: -
j_gene: TRBJ2-2
abundance: -
CDR3nt: TGTGCCAGCAGTTGGACTAATACCGGGGAGCTGTTTTTT
CDR3aa: CASSWTNTGELFF

v_gene: TRBV11-3
d_gene: -
j_gene: TRBJ2-5
abundance: -
CDR3nt: TGTGCCAGCAGCTTAGGCCTAGCCCAAGAGACCCAGTACTTC
CDR3aa: CASSLGLAQETQYF

v_gene: TRBV2
d_gene: -
j_gene: TRBJ1-4
abundance: few
CDR3nt: TGTGCCAGCAGTCCGAACTCAGCTCCTAATGAAAAACTGTTTTTT
CDR3aa: CASSPNSAPNEKLFF

v_gene: TRBV28
d_gene: -
j_gene: TRBJ2-5
abundance: -
CDR3nt: TGTGCCAGCAGTTTCCTTGAGAGGATGTTCGAGACCCAGTACTTC
CDR3aa: CASSFLERMFETQYF

v_gene: TRBV27
d_gene: -
j_gene: TRBJ2-1
abundance: once
CDR3nt: TGTGCCAGCAGTTTTAAGTTAATGTATGGCGCCGCCTACAATGAGCAGTTCTTC
CDR3aa: CASSFKLMYGAAYNEQFF

v_gene: TRBV18
d_gene: TRBD1
j_gene: TRBJ1-1
abundance: -
CDR3nt: TGTGCCAGCTCACCGTTGACAGGGATTACCACTGAAGCTTTCTTT
CDR3aa: CASSPLTGITTEAFF

v_gene: TRBV9
d_gene: TRBD1
j_gene: TRBJ2-7
abundance: -
CDR3nt: TGTGCCAGCAGCACTGCCTCCGGGACAGGGGGCTCCTACGAGCAGTACTTC
CDR3aa: CASSTASGTGGSYEQYF

v_gene: TRBV7-2
d_gene: -
j_gene: TRBJ1-1
abundance: once
CDR3nt: TGTGCCAGCAGCTTGTTCCCCACAGGGCGGAACACTGAAGCTTTCTTT
CDR3aa: CASSLFPTGRNTEAFF

v_gene: TRBV7-2
d_gene: -
j_gene: TRBJ2-3
abundance: -
CDR3nt: TGTGCCAGCAGCTTAGTTCGGGCAGATACGCAGTATTTT
CDR3aa: CASSLVRADTQYF

v_gene: TRBV19
d_gene: TRBD2
j_gene: TRBJ2-1
abundance: medium-sized
CDR3nt: TGTGCCAGTAGTCCCTCGGTACCTAGCGGGCTGGATGAGCAGTTCTTC
CDR3aa: CASSPSVPSGLDEQFF

v_gene: TRBV25-1
d_gene: -
j_gene: TRBJ2-7
abundance: -
CDR3nt: TGTGCCAGCAGCTTCGGAACAAACGAGCAGTACTTC
CDR3aa: CASSFGTNEQYF

v_gene: TRBV6-5
d_gene: TRBD1
j_gene: TRBJ1-3
abundance: -
CDR3nt: TGTGCCAGCAGTTACGACAGGGGAGGAAACACCATATATTTT
CDR3aa: CASSYDRGGNTIYF

v_gene: TRBV18
d_gene: -
j_gene: TRBJ1-1
abundance: -
CDR3nt: TGTGCCAGCTCACCGCCTACAGGGACATGGAACACTGAAGCTTTCTTT
CDR3aa: CASSPPTGTWNTEAFF

v_gene: TRBV7-2
d_gene: TRBD1
j_gene: TRBJ1-2
abundance: few
CDR3nt: TGTGCCAGCAGCTTAATAACAGGGGGAGGCGGCTACACCTTC
CDR3aa: CASSLITGGGGYTF

v_gene: TRBV21-1
d_gene: -
j_gene: TRBJ2-7
abundance: once
CDR3nt: TGTGCCAGCAGCCCTAGCTCCTACGAGCAGTACTTC
CDR3aa: CASSPSSYEQYF

v_gene: TRBV4-3
d_gene: -
j_gene: TRBJ1-6
abundance: -
CDR3nt: TGCGCCAGCAGCCAAGATCGCCTTAATAATTCACCCCTCCACTTT
CDR3aa: CASSQDRLNNSPLHF

v_gene: TRBV15
d_gene: -
j_gene: TRBJ2-5
abundance: -
CDR3nt: TGTGCCACCAGCAGAGTCACCGAAGAGACCCAGTACTTC
CDR3aa: CATSRVTEETQYF

v_gene: TRBV5-5
d_gene: -
j_gene: TRBJ2-7
abundance: -
CDR3nt: TGTGCCAGCAGCTTGGTTGGGGATTTCTACGAGCAGTACTTC
CDR3aa: CASSLVGDFYEQYF

v_gene: TRBV6-6
d_gene: -
j_gene: TRBJ1-5
abundance: -
CDR3nt: TGTGCCAGCAGAAGTACCGGGGTCCTGGATAATCAGCCCCAGCATTTT
CDR3aa: CASRSTGVLDNQPQHF

v_gene: TRBV7-2
d_gene: TRBD2
j_gene: TRBJ2-7
abundance: -
CDR3nt: TGTGCCAGCAGCTTAGATAGGCTAGCGGGAGTCGGGGAGCAGTACTTC
CDR3aa: CASSLDRLAGVGEQYF

v_gene: TRBV7-9
d_gene: -
j_gene: TRBJ1-5
abundance: -
CDR3nt: TGTGCCAGCAGCCCCCTGCCCAATCAGCCCCAGCATTTT
CDR3aa: CASSPLPNQPQHF

v_gene: TRBV6-1
d_gene: -
j_gene: TRBJ2-2
abundance: -
CDR3nt: TGTGCCAGCAGCCCCCGGTACACCGGGGAGCTGTTTTTT
CDR3aa: CASSPRYTGELFF

v_gene: TRBV2
d_gene: -
j_gene: TRBJ1-4
abundance: -
CDR3nt: TGTGCCAGCGCTGGAGACTCGGAAAAACTGTTTTTT
CDR3aa: CASAGDSEKLFF

v_gene: TRBV4-2
d_gene: TRBD2
j_gene: TRBJ2-2
abundance: -
CDR3nt: TGTGCCAGCAGCCAAGATAGCGGGAGGGTTAACACCGGGGAGCTGTTTTTT
CDR3aa: CASSQDSGRVNTGELFF

v_gene: TRBV27
d_gene: TRBD1
j_gene: TRBJ2-7
abundance: once
CDR3nt: TGTGCCAGCAGTTCCCCAGGGACAGGGGGCTACGAGCAGTACTTC
CDR3aa: CASSSPGTGGYEQYF

v_gene: TRBV5-4
d_gene: -
j_gene: TRBJ2-1
abundance: -
CDR3nt: TGTGCCAGCAGCTTAGGGGAGAGCAATGAGCAGTTCTTC
CDR3aa: CASSLGESNEQFF

v_gene: TRBV28
d_gene: TRBD1
j_gene: TRBJ1-5
abundance: few
CDR3nt: TGTGCCAGCAGTCGACAGGGGAATCAGCCCCAGCATTTT
CDR3aa: CASSRQGNQPQHF

v_gene: TRBV11-2
d_gene: -
j_gene: TRBJ2-7
abundance: -
CDR3nt: TGTGCCAGCAGCTTAGAGGCAGGGGTAACCTACGAGCAGTACTTC
CDR3aa: CASSLEAGVTYEQYF

v_gene: TRBV2
d_gene: -
j_gene: TRBJ2-3
abundance: -
CDR3nt: TGTGCCAGCAGGTATTCGAGTTCCCTCACAGATACGCAGTATTTT
CDR3aa: CASRYSSSLTDTQYF

v_gene: TRBV10-3
d_gene: -
j_gene: TRBJ2-1
abundance: -
CDR3nt: TGTGCCATCGGTAAACAGGGGTGGGGGGGTGAGCAGTTCTTC
CDR3aa: CAIGKQGWGGEQFF

v_gene: TRBV4-3
d_gene: -
j_gene: TRBJ1-4
abundance: -
CDR3nt: TGCGCCAGCAGCCCGGGGGCTTTTAATGAAAAACTGTTTTTT
CDR3aa: CASSPGAFNEKLFF